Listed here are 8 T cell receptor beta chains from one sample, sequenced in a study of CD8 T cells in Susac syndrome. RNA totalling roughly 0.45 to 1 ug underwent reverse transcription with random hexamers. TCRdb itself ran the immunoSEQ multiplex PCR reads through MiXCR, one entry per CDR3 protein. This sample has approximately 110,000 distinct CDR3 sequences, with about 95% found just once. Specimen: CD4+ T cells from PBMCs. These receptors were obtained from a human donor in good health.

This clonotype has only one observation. CDR3 in DNA: TGTGCCAGCTCGGAGGGGTTCGAGCAGTACTTC. This sequence encodes CASSEGFEQYF. The chain carries TRBV2 and TRBJ2-7; TRBD2 is a possible D gene (6 bases). CDR3 size: 11 residues. Germline V lookup: CDR1 SNHLY, CDR2 FYNNEI. Deletions cut 8 bases from V and 6 bases from J, with 11 bases between.

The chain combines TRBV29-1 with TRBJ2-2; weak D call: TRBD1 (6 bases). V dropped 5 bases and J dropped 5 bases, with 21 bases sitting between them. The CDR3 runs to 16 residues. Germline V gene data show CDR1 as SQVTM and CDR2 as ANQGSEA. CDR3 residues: CSVLMVGTPRTGELFF. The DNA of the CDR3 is TGCAGCGTTTTGATGGTCGGGACACCTAGGACCGGGGAGCTGTTTTTT.

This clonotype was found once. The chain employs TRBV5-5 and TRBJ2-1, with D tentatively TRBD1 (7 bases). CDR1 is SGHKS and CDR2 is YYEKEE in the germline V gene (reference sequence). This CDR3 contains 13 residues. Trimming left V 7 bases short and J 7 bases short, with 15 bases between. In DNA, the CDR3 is TGTGCCAGCCGGAGGGCAGGGGGGAATGAGCAGTTCTTC. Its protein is CASRRAGGNEQFF.

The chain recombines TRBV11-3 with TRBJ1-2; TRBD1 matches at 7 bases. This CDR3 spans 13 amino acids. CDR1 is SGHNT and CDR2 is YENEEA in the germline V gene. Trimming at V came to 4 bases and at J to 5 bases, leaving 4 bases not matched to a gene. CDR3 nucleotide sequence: TGTGCCAGCAGCTCCTTGACAGGGTATGGCTACACCTTC. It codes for CASSSLTGYGYTF.

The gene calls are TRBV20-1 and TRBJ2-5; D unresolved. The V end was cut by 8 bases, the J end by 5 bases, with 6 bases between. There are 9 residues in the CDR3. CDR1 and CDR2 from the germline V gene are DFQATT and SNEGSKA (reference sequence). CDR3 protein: CSQGETQYF. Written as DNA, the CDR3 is TGCAGTCAAGGGGAGACCCAGTACTTC.

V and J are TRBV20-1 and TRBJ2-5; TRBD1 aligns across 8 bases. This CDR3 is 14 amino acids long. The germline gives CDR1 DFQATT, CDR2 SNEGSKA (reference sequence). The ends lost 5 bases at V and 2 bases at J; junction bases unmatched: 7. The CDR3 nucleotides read TGCAGTGCTGACCGGGACAGGCCTCAAGAGACCCAGTACTTC. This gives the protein CSADRDRPQETQYF.

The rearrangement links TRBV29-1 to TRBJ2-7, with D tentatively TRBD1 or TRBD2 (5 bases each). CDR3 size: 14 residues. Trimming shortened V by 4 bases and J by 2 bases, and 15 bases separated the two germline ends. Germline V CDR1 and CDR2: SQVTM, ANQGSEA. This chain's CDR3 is CSVVPGPPPYEQYF. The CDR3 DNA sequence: TGCAGCGTTGTACCGGGACCTCCGCCCTACGAGCAGTACTTC.

The CDR3 DNA follows: TGCAGCGTTGTGGGGGGGGCACATAGCACAGATACGCAGTATTTT. Protein sequence: CSVVGGAHSTDTQYF. V usage is TRBV29-1 and J usage is TRBJ2-3; D is possibly TRBD2 (7 bases). V was shortened by 4 bases and J by 0 bases, with 14 bases between the two germline ends. CDR1 SQVTM and CDR2 ANQGSEA come from the germline V gene. This CDR3 region has 15 residues.